This TCR beta chain was recovered during a study of T-cell reconstitution after alpha-beta-depleted transplantation in children. There are a few counts of this clonotype. From germline, CDR1 is SGHVS and CDR2 FNYEAQ. V gave up 5 bases and J gave up 5 bases, with 11 bases separating them. This CDR3 comprises 13 residues. Molecular barcoding with unique molecular identifiers was used for the TCRbeta library. A single record per CDR3 protein comes from TCRdb applying MiXCR to the PCR reads. Of some 550,000 distinct CDR3 sequences listed, roughly 18% are singletons. The rearrangement links TRBV7-6 to TRBJ2-3; D gene uncertain. Here the sequenced sample was PBMCs from the stem cell graft donor, taken from the stem cell graft. The TCR sequence derives from a human donor who donated a stem cell graft to a child with acute lymphoblastic leukemia. The CDR3 here is CASSPRLEDTQYF. The CDR3 DNA reads as TGTGCCAGCAGCCCGCGACTGGAAGATACGCAGTATTTT.